The T cell receptor beta chain under discussion was sequenced for a study of metastatic and nonmetastatic thyroid tumors. Thyroid surgery took place with no prior treatment in any patient. TCRdb re-called clones from the PCR reads using MiXCR. The table has some 15,000 clones, about 25% seen once. Per germline, CDR1 MNHNS and CDR2 SASEGT. Between the trimmed V and J ends, which lost 8 bases and 0 bases, there was a span of 8 bases. The CDR3 has 13 amino acids. The chain combines TRBV6-1 with TRBJ1-3, with D unclear. The sequenced sample was blood. The receptor was derived from a male donor with papillary thyroid cancer or a benign thyroid nodule (not recorded which). Some clones in this sample may be carry-over from other donors' samples. The CDR3 region has the DNA TGTGCCAGCGGAGTCCACTCTGGAAACACCATATATTTT. This encodes CASGVHSGNTIYF.